Listed below are T cell receptor beta chains from one sample, sequenced in a study of blood T cells in healthy people across ages. Via MiXCR, TCRdb re-called the 5' RACE reads, giving one row per CDR3 protein. The data show 1.5 million or so distinct CDR3 sequences, approximately 43% seen once. What was sequenced was blood. The source of these receptors is a woman aged 18-29 years in good health. CDR3s include the opening cysteine and the closing phenylalanine or tryptophan. The D gene is left open where the match is weak. Size is omitted from some rows. Given values are once, few, many or a class for expanded clones.

>NA|few|TRBJ2-7|TRBV5-1
CASIPQTGPYEQYF
TGCGCCAGCATCCCCCAAACAGGTCCCTACGAGCAGTACTTC
>TRBD2|NA|TRBJ2-3|TRBV18
CASSFGLAGPTGTQYF
TGTGCCAGCTCATTCGGACTAGCGGGCCCCACAGGTACGCAGTATTTT
>NA|NA|TRBJ2-7|TRBV28
CASSLDATLSSYEQYF
TGTGCCAGCAGTTTAGATGCTACTTTGAGCTCCTACGAGCAGTACTTC
>TRBD2|NA|TRBJ2-1|TRBV7-2
CASSLDPLAGGLNEQFF
TGTGCCAGCAGCTTGGATCCGCTGGCGGGAGGGCTGAATGAGCAGTTCTTC
>NA|NA|TRBJ1-2|TRBV25-1
CASSESQVTDYGYTF
TGTGCCAGCAGTGAATCTCAAGTAACTGACTATGGCTACACCTTC
>NA|NA|TRBJ1-2|TRBV27
CASSYRVRANYGYTF
TGTGCCAGCAGTTACAGGGTCAGGGCTAACTATGGCTACACCTTC
>NA|NA|TRBJ1-2|TRBV4-1
CASSQDPTIMKGYTF
TGCGCCAGCAGCCAAGACCCGACTATAATGAAAGGCTACACCTTC
>NA|NA|TRBJ1-2|TRBV29-1
CSVARLGGYTF
TGCAGCGTTGCCCGCCTAGGTGGCTACACCTTC
>NA|few|TRBJ1-2|TRBV4-3
CASSQRHFQGGYTF
TGCGCCAGCAGCCAGAGACACTTTCAGGGCGGCTACACCTTC
>TRBD1|NA|TRBJ2-5|TRBV28
CASSLAHSGGETQYF
TGTGCCAGCAGTTTGGCCCACTCAGGGGGAGAGACCCAGTACTTC
>TRBD1|NA|TRBJ1-4|TRBV7-9
CASSLWGQENEKLFF
TGTGCCAGCAGCTTATGGGGACAGGAGAATGAAAAACTGTTTTTT
>NA|NA|TRBJ2-7|TRBV20-1
CSARDEPVTYEQYF
TGCAGTGCTAGAGATGAGCCCGTGACCTACGAGCAGTACTTC
>NA|few|TRBJ2-7|TRBV12-3/TRBV12-4
CASSYASESYEQYF
TGTGCCAGCAGTTATGCTAGCGAGTCCTACGAGCAGTACTTC
>NA|NA|TRBJ2-1|TRBV4-3
CASSQRDTYNEQFF
TGCGCCAGCAGCCAACGGGACACATACAATGAGCAGTTCTTC
>NA|few|TRBJ2-7|TRBV4-1
CASSHTTGPSYEQYF
TGCGCCAGCAGCCACACGACAGGACCCTCCTACGAGCAGTACTTC
>NA|NA|TRBJ2-1|TRBV7-2
CASSFPVTVEQFF
TGTGCCAGCAGCTTTCCTGTCACGGTTGAGCAGTTCTTC
>NA|NA|TRBJ1-1|TRBV11-2
CASSLFRDTEAFF
TGTGCCAGCAGCTTATTTAGGGACACTGAAGCTTTCTTT
>NA|NA|TRBJ1-2|TRBV30
CAWTPGGNYGYTF
TGTGCCTGGACCCCGGGAGGGAACTATGGCTACACCTTC
>NA|NA|TRBJ2-4|TRBV5-1
CASSLGYGIQYF
TGCGCCAGCAGCTTGGGGTACGGCATTCAGTACTTC
>TRBD1|NA|TRBJ2-7|TRBV2
CASSEGTGGFYEQYF
TGTGCCAGCAGTGAAGGGACAGGGGGTTTCTACGAGCAGTACTTC
>NA|NA|TRBJ2-7|TRBV10-2
CASSEDRSSYNEQYF
TGCGCCAGCAGTGAGGACCGGAGCTCCTACAATGAGCAGTACTTC
>NA|NA|TRBJ1-5|TRBV10-3
CAISDRGSNQPQHF
TGTGCCATCAGTGATAGGGGTAGCAATCAGCCCCAGCATTTT
>NA|few|TRBJ2-7|TRBV20-1
CSALGRGPSYEQYF
TGCAGTGCTCTAGGACGGGGACCCTCCTACGAGCAGTACTTC
>TRBD2|NA|TRBJ2-1|TRBV14
CASAGGPYNEQFF
TGTGCCAGTGCGGGGGGACCGTACAATGAGCAGTTCTTC